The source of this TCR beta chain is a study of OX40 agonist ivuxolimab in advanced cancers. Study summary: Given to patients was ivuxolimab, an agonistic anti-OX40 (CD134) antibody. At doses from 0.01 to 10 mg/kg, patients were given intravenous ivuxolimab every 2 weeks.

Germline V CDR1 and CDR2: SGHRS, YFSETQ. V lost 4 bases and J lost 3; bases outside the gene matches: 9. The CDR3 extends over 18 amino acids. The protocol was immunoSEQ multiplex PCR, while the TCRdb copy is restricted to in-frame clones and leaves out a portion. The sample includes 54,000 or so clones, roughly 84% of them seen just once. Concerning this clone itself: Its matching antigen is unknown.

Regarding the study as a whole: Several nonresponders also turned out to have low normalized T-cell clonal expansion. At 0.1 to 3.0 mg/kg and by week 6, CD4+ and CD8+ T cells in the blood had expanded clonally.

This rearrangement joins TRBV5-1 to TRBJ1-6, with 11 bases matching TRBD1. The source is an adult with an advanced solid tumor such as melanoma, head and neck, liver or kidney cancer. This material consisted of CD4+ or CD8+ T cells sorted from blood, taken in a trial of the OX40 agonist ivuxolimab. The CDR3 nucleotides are TGCGCCAGCAGCCGGACAGGGGGCGATCCAAACTATAATTCACCCCTCCACTTT. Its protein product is CASSRTGGDPNYNSPLHF.